This T cell receptor beta chain is from a study of blood T cells in healthy people across ages. Together with a sample-barcoded 5' primer, a J-beta primer mix was included in a second PCR lasting roughly 6 to 12 cycles. TCRdb itself ran the 5' RACE reads through MiXCR, one entry per CDR3 protein. The sample holds 1.5 million to 2 million distinct CDR3 sequences, 28% seen once. This CDR3 spans 15 amino acids. The germline gives CDR1 DFQATT, CDR2 SNEGSKA (reference sequence). V gave up 0 bases and J gave up 8 bases; unmatched junction bases: 9. The sequencing input was blood. This clonotype was sampled from a woman aged 25 to 39 in good health. The chain employs TRBV20-1 and TRBJ2-1; 8 bases are shared with TRBD2. The CDR3 nucleotides read TGCAGTGCTAGAGATCATGGCGGGAGGAGGGATGAGCAGTTCTTC. Translating gives CSARDHGGRRDEQFF.